The 25 T cell receptor beta chains presented below share a single source sample, sequenced in a study of low-dose radiotherapy and immunotherapy resistance in tumors. Priming of first-strand cDNA relied on TRAV- and TRBV-specific primers (covering alpha and beta chains). For amplifying TCRs, the PCR ran for 20 to 25 cycles with Phusion, which was used together with a constant-region primer and the adapter on the V primers. TCRdb called the reads again in MiXCR, with one record for every CDR3 protein. The sample includes 12,000 to 15,000 distinct CDR3 sequences, 40% to 60% of them seen just once. All receptors come from a human donor with advanced metastatic prostate, ovarian, gallbladder or colorectal cancer (not recorded which). This table probably holds off-target reads from a library built for another chain.

The chain has TRBV9 and TRBJ1-3; the D is unclear. The CDR3 runs 17 residues. V was pared by 0 bases and J by 4 bases, with 17 bases between. Germline lookup yields CDR1 SGDLS and CDR2 YYNGEE. CDR3 coding DNA: TGTGCCAGCAGCGTAGGACCCTCGGGGTCAGCGGGAAACACCATATATTTT. This codes for CASSVGPSGSAGNTIYF.

V gene TRBV5-1 combines with J gene TRBJ1-2, with a weak D call TRBD1 (6 bases). The CDR3 has 15 amino acids. The V end was cut by 3 bases, the J end by 8 bases, with 20 bases between. Germline lookup yields CDR1 SGHRS and CDR2 YFSETQ. In nucleotides, the CDR3 is TGCGCCAGCAGCTCCGACGGACAGAGTGTCGGAGGCTACACCTTC. Its translation is CASSSDGQSVGGYTF.

This clonotype was detected a few times. The chain uses TRBV27 and TRBJ2-3; D could derive from TRBD1 or TRBD2 (6 bases each). Trimming took off 6 bases at V and 1 base at J, with 17 bases between the two ends. The CDR3 spans 16 residues. Germline V CDR1 and CDR2: MNHEY, SMNVEV (reference sequence). The CDR3 sequence: CASRPAGGARTDTQYF. The CDR3, as DNA: TGTGCCAGCAGGCCGGCCGGGGGCGCACGCACAGATACGCAGTATTTT.

V usage is TRBV3-1 and J usage is TRBJ2-1; D gene uncertain. V lost 1 base and J lost 1, with 8 bases in between. Germline CDR1 and CDR2: LGHDT and YNNKEL (reference sequence). CDR3 length: 15 amino acids. The CDR3 nucleotides read TGTGCCAGCAGCCAAGGTTACGAGTCCTACAATGAGCAGTTCTTC. Protein product: CASSQGYESYNEQFF.

This clonotype was seen more than once but under ten times. The rearrangement uses TRBV19 and TRBJ1-5; D is uncertain. V dropped 0 bases and J dropped 7 bases, with 7 bases sitting between them. This CDR3 has 13 amino acids. Germline V gene lookup returns CDR1 LNHDA and CDR2 SQIVND (reference sequence). CDR3 sequence (DNA): TGTGCCAGTAGTATAGATATGCTACAGCCCCAGCATTTT. Its protein product is CASSIDMLQPQHF. The variable domain in full, completed from reference TRBV19 and TRBJ1-5, reads DGGITQSPKYLFRKEGQNVTLSCEQNLNHDAMYWYRQDPGQGLRLIYYSQIVNDFQKGDIAEGYSVSREKKESFPLTVTSAQKNPTAFYLCASSIDMLQPQHFGDGTRLSIL.

The V and J genes are TRBV20-1 and TRBJ2-5, with TRBD2 as a possible D gene (5 bases). This CDR3 is 14 amino acids long. Trimming removed 0 bases from V and 4 bases from J, with 12 bases in between. CDR1 and CDR2 from the germline V gene are DFQATT and SNEGSKA (reference sequence). CDR3 sequence reads: CSARDEEARETQYF. CDR3 bases: TGCAGTGCTAGAGATGAGGAGGCCAGAGAGACCCAGTACTTC.

The chain recombines TRBV6-1 with TRBJ1-4; maybe TRBD1 (5 bases). V was shortened by 0 bases and J by 5 bases, with 7 bases between the two germline ends. The CDR3 is 14 amino acids. The V gene's germline CDR1 is MNHNS and CDR2 SASEGT. The CDR3 sequence is CASSEAGQNEKLFF. The CDR3 DNA reads as TGTGCCAGCAGTGAAGCGGGGCAGAATGAAAAACTGTTTTTT.

The V call is TRBV11-2, the J call TRBJ2-3; TRBD2 agrees at 13 bases. J lost 3 bases, V lost 5 bases, and 11 bases had no gene match. CDR1 and CDR2 (germline): SGHAT, FQNNGV. The CDR3 has 18 amino acids. The CDR3 DNA follows: TGTGCCAGCAGCCTACTATGGACTAGCGGGGGCCCGACAGATACGCAGTATTTT. As protein: CASSLLWTSGGPTDTQYF.

This clonotype has just a few counts. This sequence joins TRBV5-6 and TRBJ2-7, with 8 bases lining up with TRBD2. With V trimmed by 4 bases and J by 6 bases, 15 bases remained unmatched. Germline V gene data show CDR1 as SGHDT and CDR2 as YYEEEE. The CDR3 totals 16 residues. In nucleotides, the CDR3 is TGTGCCAGCAGCGAAGAAGGTAGCGGGAAAAGAGGCGAGCAGTACTTC. It encodes CASSEEGSGKRGEQYF.

The rearrangement links TRBV4-1 to TRBJ1-6, with 9 bases lining up with TRBD1. This CDR3 contains 14 residues. V was pared by 4 bases and J by 10 bases, with 5 bases of the junction left unmatched. Germline CDR1 is MGHRA and CDR2 is YSYEKL. The CDR3 region is CASSRQGVESPLHF. The DNA for the CDR3 is TGCGCCAGCAGCCGACAGGGGGTTGAGTCACCCCTCCACTTT.

CDR3 sequence reads: CASRPTGDRGTEAFF. The CDR3 bases are TGTGCCAGCCGACCCACAGGGGACCGAGGGACTGAAGCTTTCTTT. The chain uses TRBV25-1 and TRBJ1-1; 7 bases agree with TRBD1. CDR3 size: 15 residues. V shed 8 bases, J shed 5 bases, and the junction held 14 bases outside the gene matches. CDR1 is MGHDK and CDR2 is SYGVNS in the germline V gene.

This clonotype was counted between two and nine times. The chain has TRBV12-3 or TRBV12-4 and TRBJ2-7; perhaps TRBD2 as D (5 bases). This CDR3 has 13 residues. V lost 1 base, J lost 4 bases, and 8 bases lay in between. The CDR3: CASSLGTQYEQYF. The CDR3 DNA sequence: TGTGCCAGCAGTTTAGGGACTCAGTACGAGCAGTACTTC.

The genes are TRBV20-1 and TRBJ2-1, with D possibly TRBD1 on 5 matching bases. The length of the CDR3 is 15 residues. The germline V gene encodes CDR1 DFQATT and CDR2 SNEGSKA (reference sequence). Trimming pared 6 bases from V and 4 bases from J, leaving 19 bases between. The CDR3 spells CSAREPPGSYNEQFF. CDR3 in DNA: TGCAGTGCCAGGGAACCCCCAGGCTCATACAATGAGCAGTTCTTC.

The CDR3 DNA sequence: TGTGCCAGCAGCGTAGGTAACAGGGCCCCCACTGAAGCTTTCTTT. Its protein product is CASSVGNRAPTEAFF. The gene calls are TRBV9 and TRBJ1-1, with D possibly TRBD1 on 6 matching bases. The CDR3 extends over 15 amino acids. The V gene lost 0 bases and the J gene lost 4 bases, with 13 bases spanning the gap. Germline lookup yields CDR1 SGDLS and CDR2 YYNGEE.

V is TRBV12-3 or TRBV12-4 and J is TRBJ2-1; TRBD2 agrees at 11 bases. This CDR3 has 15 residues. J lost 5 bases, V lost 6 bases, and 6 bases had no gene match. CDR3 region: CASRIAGGTNNEQFF. The DNA for the CDR3 is TGTGCCAGCAGAATAGCGGGAGGGACTAACAATGAGCAGTTCTTC.

This chain links TRBV3-1 with TRBJ2-1, with D hard to call. Germline V gene sequence: CDR1 LGHDT, CDR2 YNNKEL (reference sequence). Trimming cost V 8 bases and J 10 bases, with 12 bases left between them. This CDR3 is 11 amino acids long. CDR3 amino acids: CASGEWREQFF. CDR3 bases: TGTGCCAGCGGGGAATGGCGGGAGCAGTTCTTC.

The V call is TRBV11-2, the J call TRBJ2-1; no clear D gene. Trimming stripped 5 bases from V and 9 bases from J, with 14 bases between. Germline CDR1 is SGHAT and CDR2 is FQNNGV. The length of the CDR3 is 13 residues. CDR3 amino acids: CASSHLNRREQFF. The CDR3 DNA reads as TGTGCCAGCAGCCACCTAAATCGACGTGAGCAGTTCTTC.

The sample holds one count of this clonotype. The gene calls are TRBV6-1 and TRBJ2-3; D ambiguous. CDR1 MNHNS and CDR2 SASEGT come from the germline V gene. The length of the CDR3 is 12 residues. Trimming pared 4 bases from V and 2 bases from J, leaving 4 bases between. As DNA, the CDR3 is TGTGCCAGCAGTGGGTTCACAGATACGCAGTATTTT. Translated: CASSGFTDTQYF.

This clonotype has more than one count but fewer than ten. The genes are TRBV2 and TRBJ2-2, with a possible D match to TRBD1 (7 bases). Germline CDR1 reads SNHLY; CDR2 reads FYNNEI. The ends were cut back, 0 bases at V and 5 bases at J, with 10 bases in the middle. CDR3 length equals 15 residues. The CDR3 nucleotides are TGTGCCAGCAGTGAAGCGGCAGGGGGGACCGGGGAGCTGTTTTTT. Amino acid sequence: CASSEAAGGTGELFF.

This clonotype was seen more than once but under ten times. V usage is TRBV28 and J usage is TRBJ2-7; TRBD1 agrees at 12 bases. With V trimmed by 7 bases and J by 7 bases, 11 bases remained unmatched. The length of the CDR3 is 15 residues. Germline CDR1 MDHEN, CDR2 SYDVKM. In DNA, the CDR3 is TGTGCCAGCAACCCCCCCGGGACAGGGGGCCGGGAGCAGTACTTC. Protein sequence: CASNPPGTGGREQYF.

The gene calls are TRBV3-1 and TRBJ2-1; 9 bases are shared with TRBD2. V lost 4 bases to trimming and J lost 6 bases; unmatched junction nucleotides: 10. This CDR3 comprises 16 residues. Germline V CDR1 and CDR2: LGHDT, YNNKEL (reference sequence). The CDR3 here is CASSLPGTSLSNEQFF. CDR3 nucleotides: TGTGCCAGCAGCCTTCCCGGGACTAGCTTATCCAATGAGCAGTTCTTC.

This rearrangement joins TRBV6-2 or TRBV6-3 to TRBJ2-1, with 11 bases matching TRBD2. The CDR3 consists of 16 residues. Germline CDR1 MNHEY, CDR2 SVGEGT. The V and J ends lost 8 bases and 0 bases, in that order; junction bases with no gene match: 6. CDR3 in amino acids: CASDLAGGNSYNEQFF. CDR3 bases: TGTGCCAGCGACTTAGCGGGGGGGAACTCCTACAATGAGCAGTTCTTC.

On this clonotype: Mismatch with germline at one junction end may stem from a read error. The chain couples TRBV18 to TRBJ2-5, with TRBD2 identical over 10 bases. The CDR3 spans 14 residues. CDR1 KGHSH and CDR2 LQKENI come from the germline V gene. The CDR3 region is CASPPSGGQETQYF. The DNA for the CDR3 is TGTGCCAGCCCACCTAGCGGGGGCCAAGAGACCCAGTACTTC.

J is TRBJ2-7 and V is TRBV5-5; TRBD2 agrees at 8 bases. Germline V gene lookup returns CDR1 SGHKS and CDR2 YYEKEE (reference sequence). The CDR3 extends over 16 amino acids. V was clipped by 4 bases and J by 0 bases; unmatched bases: 9. CDR3 bases: TGTGCCAGCAGCCGCATGGGGGGACTAGTCTCCTACGAGCAGTACTTC. It is translated as CASSRMGGLVSYEQYF.

The chain is built from TRBV12-5 and TRBJ2-2; D is ambiguous. Trimming took off 7 bases at V and 7 bases at J, with 13 bases between the two ends. The CDR3 spans 13 residues. The germline V gene encodes CDR1 LGHNT and CDR2 FRNRAP. The chain's CDR3 is CASAPLNGGELFF. CDR3 nucleotides: TGTGCTAGTGCCCCCCTTAACGGCGGGGAGCTGTTTTTT.